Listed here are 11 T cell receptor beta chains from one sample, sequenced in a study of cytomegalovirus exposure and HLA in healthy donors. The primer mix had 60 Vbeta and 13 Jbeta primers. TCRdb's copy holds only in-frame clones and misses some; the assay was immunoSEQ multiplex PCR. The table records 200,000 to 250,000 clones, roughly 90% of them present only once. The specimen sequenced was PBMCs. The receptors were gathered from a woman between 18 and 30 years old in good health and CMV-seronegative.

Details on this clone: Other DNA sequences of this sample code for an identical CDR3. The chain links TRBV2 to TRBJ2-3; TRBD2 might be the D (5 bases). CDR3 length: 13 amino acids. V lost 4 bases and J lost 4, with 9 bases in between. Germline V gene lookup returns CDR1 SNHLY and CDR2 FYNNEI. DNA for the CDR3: TGTGCCAGCAGTGGCGAGGGAGCAGATACGCAGTATTTT. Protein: CASSGEGADTQYF.

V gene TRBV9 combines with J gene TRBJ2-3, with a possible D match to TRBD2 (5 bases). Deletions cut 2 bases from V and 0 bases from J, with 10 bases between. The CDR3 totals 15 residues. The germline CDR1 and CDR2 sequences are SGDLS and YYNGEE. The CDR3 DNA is TGTGCCAGCAGCGTTCCGCGCGGGAGCACAGATACGCAGTATTTT. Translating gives CASSVPRGSTDTQYF.

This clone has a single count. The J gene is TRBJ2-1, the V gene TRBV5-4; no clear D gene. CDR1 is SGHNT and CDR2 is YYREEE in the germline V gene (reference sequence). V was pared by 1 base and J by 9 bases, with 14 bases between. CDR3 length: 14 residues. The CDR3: CASSLQSPESEQFF. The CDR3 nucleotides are TGTGCCAGCAGCTTGCAAAGCCCCGAGAGTGAGCAGTTCTTC.

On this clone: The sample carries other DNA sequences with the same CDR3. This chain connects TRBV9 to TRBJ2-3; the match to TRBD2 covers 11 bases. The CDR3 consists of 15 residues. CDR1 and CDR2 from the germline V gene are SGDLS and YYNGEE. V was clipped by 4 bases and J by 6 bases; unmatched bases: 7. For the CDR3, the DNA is TGTGCCAGCAGCCCCCTAGCGGGGGGTTTGGATACGCAGTATTTT. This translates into CASSPLAGGLDTQYF. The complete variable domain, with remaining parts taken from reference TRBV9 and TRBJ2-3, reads DSGVTQTPKHLITATGQRVTLRCSPRSGDLSVYWYQQSLDQGLQFLIQYYNGEERAKGNILERFSAQQFPDLHSELNLSSLELGDSALYFCASSPLAGGLDTQYFGPGTRLTVL.

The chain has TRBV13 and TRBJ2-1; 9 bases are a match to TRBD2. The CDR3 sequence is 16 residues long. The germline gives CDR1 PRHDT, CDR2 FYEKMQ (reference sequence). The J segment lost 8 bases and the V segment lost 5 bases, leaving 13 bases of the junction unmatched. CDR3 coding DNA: TGTGCCAGCAGCACTCAACCGGGACTAGCAGTCTATGAGCAGTTCTTC. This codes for CASSTQPGLAVYEQFF.

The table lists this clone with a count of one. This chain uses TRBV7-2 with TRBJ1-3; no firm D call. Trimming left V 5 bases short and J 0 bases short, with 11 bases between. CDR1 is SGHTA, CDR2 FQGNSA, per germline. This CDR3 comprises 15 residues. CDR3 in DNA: TGTGCCAGCAGCCCCCGTCTAAGCTCTGGAAACACCATATATTTT. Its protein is CASSPRLSSGNTIYF.

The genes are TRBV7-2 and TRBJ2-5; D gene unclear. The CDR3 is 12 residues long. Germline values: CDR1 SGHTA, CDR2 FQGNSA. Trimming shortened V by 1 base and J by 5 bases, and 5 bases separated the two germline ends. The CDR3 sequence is CASSLGPETQYF. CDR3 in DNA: TGTGCCAGCAGCTTAGGGCCGGAGACCCAGTACTTC.

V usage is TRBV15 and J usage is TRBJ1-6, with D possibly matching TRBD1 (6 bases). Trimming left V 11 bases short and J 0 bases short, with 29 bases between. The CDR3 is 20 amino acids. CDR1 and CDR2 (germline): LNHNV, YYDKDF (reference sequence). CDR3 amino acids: CAELTGFKTGPYSYNSPLHF. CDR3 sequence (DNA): TGTGCCGAATTAACGGGGTTTAAGACAGGCCCATACTCCTATAATTCACCCCTCCACTTT.

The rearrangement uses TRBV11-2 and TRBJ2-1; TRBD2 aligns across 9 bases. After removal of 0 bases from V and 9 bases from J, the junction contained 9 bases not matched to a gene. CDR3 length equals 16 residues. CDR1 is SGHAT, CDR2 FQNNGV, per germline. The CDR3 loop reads CASSLEAGGPGGEQFF. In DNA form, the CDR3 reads TGTGCCAGCAGCTTAGAGGCGGGAGGGCCGGGCGGTGAGCAGTTCTTC.

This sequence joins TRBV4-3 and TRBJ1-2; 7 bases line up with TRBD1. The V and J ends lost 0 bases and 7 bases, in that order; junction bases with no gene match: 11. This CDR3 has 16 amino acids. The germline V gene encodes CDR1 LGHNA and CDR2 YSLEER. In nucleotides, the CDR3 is TGCGCCAGCAGCCAAGACCTCCGGGACAGCGGGCCTGGCTACACCTTC. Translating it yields CASSQDLRDSGPGYTF.

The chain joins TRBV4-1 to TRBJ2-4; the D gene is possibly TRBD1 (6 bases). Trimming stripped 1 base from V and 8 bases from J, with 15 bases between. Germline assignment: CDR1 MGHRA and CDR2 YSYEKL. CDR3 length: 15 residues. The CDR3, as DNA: TGCGCCAGCAGCCAAGGGGCAGGGGAAATGTACATTCAGTACTTC. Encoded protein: CASSQGAGEMYIQYF.